These T cell receptor beta chains were read from a single sample in a study of shared clonotypes between healthy human individuals. Sequencing used immunoSEQ multiplex PCR; TCRdb keeps in-frame clones, though not all of them. The table lists millions of clones, roughly nine tenths of them singletons. The source material was naive CD4+ T cells sorted from blood. Receptors were obtained from a man in his late teens or twenties in good health. Each CDR3 is given with its conserved first and last residue. The D gene is left open where the match is weak. Clone sizes are given selectively: once, few, many, or a class where the clone is expanded.

V gene	J gene	D gene	clone size	CDR3 DNA	CDR3 protein
TRBV6-6	TRBJ1-1	NA	NA	TGTGCCAGCAGTCGACAGAAGAACACTGAAGCTTTCTTT	CASSRQKNTEAFF
TRBV5-1	TRBJ2-3	NA	NA	TGCGCCAGCAGCTATCAGGGGGGAGGAGATACGCAGTATTTT	CASSYQGGGDTQYF
TRBV27	TRBJ1-2	TRBD1	NA	TGTGCCAGCACTTCCCCGGGACAGGGCTACTATGGCTACACCTTC	CASTSPGQGYYGYTF
TRBV6-5	TRBJ2-1	NA	NA	TGTGCCAGCAGTTACCAGCTAGCGCGTGTTCCTGAGCAGTTCTTC	CASSYQLARVPEQFF
TRBV9	TRBJ2-2	NA	NA	TGTGCCAGCAGCGTCCCAGCGAACACCGGGGAGCTGTTTTTT	CASSVPANTGELFF
TRBV18	TRBJ1-1	NA	NA	TGTGCCAGCTCACCACCAGGTTACACTGAAGCTTTCTTT	CASSPPGYTEAFF
TRBV28	TRBJ2-7	TRBD1	NA	TGTGCCAGCAGCGCTGCCGGGACAGCAACCCCCTACGAGCAGTACTTC	CASSAAGTATPYEQYF
TRBV5-1	TRBJ2-1	TRBD2	once	TGCGCCAGCAGCTCCCCGGGACGGGAGGATGAGCAGTTCTTC	CASSSPGREDEQFF
TRBV27	TRBJ1-2	TRBD1	NA	TGTGCCAGCAGGAAGGGACAGGGAGCTAACTATGGCTACACCTTC	CASRKGQGANYGYTF
TRBV4-1	TRBJ2-7	NA	NA	TGCGCCAGCAGCCCGGGCCAGGGGGGGTCCTACGAGCAGTACTTC	CASSPGQGGSYEQYF
TRBV7-2	TRBJ2-7	NA	NA	TGTGCCAGCAGCTTAGGAGCATTGAGCTCCTACGAGCAGTACTTC	CASSLGALSSYEQYF
TRBV2	TRBJ1-6	NA	NA	TGTGCCAGCAGTGAATCATTCGCAGGGAGCCTACTAGGTTCACCCCTCCACTTT	CASSESFAGSLLGSPLHF
TRBV4-3	TRBJ2-2	TRBD2	NA	TGCGCCAGCAGCCGCCGACTAGCGGTGGAGTCCGGGGAGCTGTTTTTT	CASSRRLAVESGELFF
TRBV5-4	TRBJ2-2	TRBD2	NA	TGTGCCAGCAGCCTTGGGACTAGGGGGAACACCGGGGAGCTGTTTTTT	CASSLGTRGNTGELFF
TRBV10-3	TRBJ1-6	NA	NA	TGTGCCATCAGTGAGCGGCCCTCCTATAATTCACCCCTCCACTTT	CAISERPSYNSPLHF
TRBV7-2	TRBJ1-3	NA	NA	TGTGCCAGCAGCTTCACAGGGAGCTCTGGAAACACCATATATTTT	CASSFTGSSGNTIYF
TRBV18	TRBJ1-1	NA	NA	TGTGCCAGCTCACCAGCATTGAACACTGAAGCTTTCTTT	CASSPALNTEAFF
TRBV6-1	TRBJ1-1	NA	NA	TGTGCCAGCAGGGGACAAACAGAAGGCACTGAAGCTTTCTTT	CASRGQTEGTEAFF
TRBV2	TRBJ2-2	NA	NA	TGTGCCAGCAGGGATATAGGGACCGGGGAGCTGTTTTTT	CASRDIGTGELFF
TRBV19	TRBJ2-5	TRBD2	NA	TGTGCCAGTAGTATCCGGACTAGCGGACAAGAGACCCAGTACTTC	CASSIRTSGQETQYF
TRBV11-2	TRBJ2-3	TRBD1	NA	TGTGCCAGCAGCGCATCATTTTCACAGGGGAAAGGCCCAGATACGCAGTATTTT	CASSASFSQGKGPDTQYF
TRBV9	TRBJ1-5	NA	NA	TGTGCCAGCAGCGTAGGGGGCTATAGCAATCAGCCCCAGCATTTT	CASSVGGYSNQPQHF
TRBV10-1	TRBJ2-2	NA	NA	TGCGCCAGCAGTGTTGGAAAGACGAACACCGGGGAGCTGTTTTTT	CASSVGKTNTGELFF
TRBV5-1	TRBJ2-5	TRBD1	NA	TGCGCCAGCAGCTCGACAGGGACCACCCAAGAGACCCAGTACTTC	CASSSTGTTQETQYF
TRBV14	TRBJ1-2	NA	NA	TGTGCCAGCAGCCCCGACAGGCTCTATGGCTACACCTTC	CASSPDRLYGYTF
TRBV14	TRBJ2-3	NA	NA	TGTGCCAGCAGTAAGTGGGAGGCATGGAGCACAGATACGCAGTATTTT	CASSKWEAWSTDTQYF
TRBV11-3	TRBJ2-7	NA	NA	TGTGCCAGCAGCCCAAGCCTCTCCTACGAGCAGTACTTC	CASSPSLSYEQYF
TRBV28	TRBJ2-3	NA	NA	TGTGCCAGCAGTTCGCCCCGGGGTAGCACAGATACGCAGTATTTT	CASSSPRGSTDTQYF
TRBV11-2	TRBJ2-3	NA	NA	TGTGCCAGCAGCTATAGGCCCGGACAGAGAGGCACAGATACGCAGTATTTT	CASSYRPGQRGTDTQYF
TRBV10-3	TRBJ2-3	NA	once	TGTGCCATCAGGGGGGGTAGCACAGATACGCAGTATTTT	CAIRGGSTDTQYF
TRBV10-1	TRBJ1-1	TRBD1	NA	TGCGCCAGCAGCGCCCGACAGGGGAGCGAAGCTTTCTTT	CASSARQGSEAFF
TRBV2	TRBJ1-4	NA	NA	TGTGCCAGCAGTCTACAGGCAACTAATGAAAAACTGTTTTTT	CASSLQATNEKLFF
TRBV20-1	TRBJ1-6	NA	NA	TGCAGTGCTAGTTCGGGATCACCCCTCCACTTT	CSASSGSPLHF
TRBV5-1	TRBJ1-6	NA	NA	TGCGCCAGCAGCACACTAGACTCCTATAATTCACCCCTCCACTTT	CASSTLDSYNSPLHF
TRBV7-9	TRBJ1-4	TRBD1	few	TGTGCCAGCAGCCACGGGGACAGGGGGCTGGGAGAAAAACTGTTTTTT	CASSHGDRGLGEKLFF
TRBV18	TRBJ1-4	NA	NA	TGTGCCAGCTCACCCCGGGCCGCAACTAATGAAAAACTGTTTTTT	CASSPRAATNEKLFF
TRBV5-1	TRBJ1-5	NA	NA	TGCGCCAGCAGTCGAGGGGGTGAGGGGCCCCAGCATTTT	CASSRGGEGPQHF
TRBV19	TRBJ1-6	TRBD1	NA	TGTGCCAGTAGTAAATGGGGACAGGGGGGTTCACCCCTCCACTTT	CASSKWGQGGSPLHF
TRBV9	TRBJ2-7	TRBD2	NA	TGTGCCAGCAGCGTATCTGTGACTAGCGGGATTTACGAGCAGTACTTC	CASSVSVTSGIYEQYF
TRBV7-2	TRBJ2-5	NA	once	TGTGCCAGCAGCTACTCAGGGTCTTGGGAGACCCAGTACTTC	CASSYSGSWETQYF
TRBV28	TRBJ1-3	NA	NA	TGTGCCAGCAGTACGCAGGGGTCCGGAAACACCATATATTTT	CASSTQGSGNTIYF